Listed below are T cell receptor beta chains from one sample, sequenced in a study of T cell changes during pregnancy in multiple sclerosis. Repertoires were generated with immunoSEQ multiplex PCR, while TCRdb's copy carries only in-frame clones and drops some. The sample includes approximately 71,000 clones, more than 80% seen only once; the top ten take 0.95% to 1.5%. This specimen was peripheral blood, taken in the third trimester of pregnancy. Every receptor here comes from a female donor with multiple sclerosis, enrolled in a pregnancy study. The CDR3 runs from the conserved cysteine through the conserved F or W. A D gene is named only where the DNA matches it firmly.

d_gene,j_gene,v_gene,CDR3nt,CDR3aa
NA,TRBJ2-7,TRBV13,TGTGCCAGCAGCTTAGGGGGGGGAGTAGCCTCCTACGAGCAGTACTTC,CASSLGGGVASYEQYF
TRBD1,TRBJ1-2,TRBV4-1,TGCGCCAGCAGCCAGTTTGTACAGGGGGATGGCTACACCTTC,CASSQFVQGDGYTF
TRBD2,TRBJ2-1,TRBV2,TGTGCCAGCAGTGAAATTCAAGCGGGAGGGCAGAATGAGCAGTTCTTC,CASSEIQAGGQNEQFF
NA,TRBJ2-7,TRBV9,TGTGCCAGCAGCGTCCAGAGCGGGTTGCCTTACGAGCAGTACTTC,CASSVQSGLPYEQYF
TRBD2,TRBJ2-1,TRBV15,TGTGCCACCAGCGGGCTAGCGGCCACCTACAATGAGCAGTTCTTC,CATSGLAATYNEQFF
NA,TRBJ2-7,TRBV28,TGTGCCAGTCTAGCGCCAACTCCCTACGAGCAGTACTTC,CASLAPTPYEQYF
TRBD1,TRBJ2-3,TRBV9,TGTGCCAGCAGCGGAACAGGGGTGCACCCCTCGCAGTATTTT,CASSGTGVHPSQYF
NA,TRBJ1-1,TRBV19,TGTGCCAGTAGCCAGGGAGGAAGGAACACTGAAGCTTTCTTT,CASSQGGRNTEAFF
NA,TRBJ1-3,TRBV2,TGTGCCAGCAGCCTTTACAGCTCTGGAAACACCATATATTTT,CASSLYSSGNTIYF
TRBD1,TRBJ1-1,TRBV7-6,TGTGCCAGCAGCCCCCCGGGACAGGGGGCCATACGAGCTTTCTTT,CASSPPGQGAIRAFF